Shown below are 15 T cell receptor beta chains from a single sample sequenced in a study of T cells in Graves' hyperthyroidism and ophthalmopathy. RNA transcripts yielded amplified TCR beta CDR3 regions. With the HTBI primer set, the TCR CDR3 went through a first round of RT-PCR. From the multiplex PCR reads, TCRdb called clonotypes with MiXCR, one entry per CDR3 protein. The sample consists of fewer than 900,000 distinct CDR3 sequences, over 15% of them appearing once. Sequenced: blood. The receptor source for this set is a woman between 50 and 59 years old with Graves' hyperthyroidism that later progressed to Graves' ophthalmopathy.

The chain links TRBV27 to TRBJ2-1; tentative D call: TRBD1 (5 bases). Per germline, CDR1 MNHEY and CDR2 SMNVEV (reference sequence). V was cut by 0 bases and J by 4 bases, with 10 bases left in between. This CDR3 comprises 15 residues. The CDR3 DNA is TGTGCCAGCAGTTTATCTTGGGGCCGGTACAATGAGCAGTTCTTC. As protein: CASSLSWGRYNEQFF.

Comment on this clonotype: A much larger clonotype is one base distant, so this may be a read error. CDR3 amino acids: CACSDGSGASYEQYF. CDR3 sequence (DNA): TGTGCCTGCAGCGACGGGTCCGGGGCCTCCTACGAGCAGTACTTC. The chain recombines TRBV6-2 or TRBV6-3 with TRBJ2-7; D is possibly TRBD1 or TRBD2 (5 bases each). Germline CDR1 and CDR2: MNHEY and SVGEGT. This CDR3 is 15 amino acids long.

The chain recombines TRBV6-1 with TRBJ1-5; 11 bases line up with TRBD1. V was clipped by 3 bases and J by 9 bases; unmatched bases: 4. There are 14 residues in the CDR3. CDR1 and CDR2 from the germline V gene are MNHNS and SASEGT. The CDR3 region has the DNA TGTGCCAGCAGTGATCAGGGACAGGGGGTGCCCCAGCATTTT. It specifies CASSDQGQGVPQHF.

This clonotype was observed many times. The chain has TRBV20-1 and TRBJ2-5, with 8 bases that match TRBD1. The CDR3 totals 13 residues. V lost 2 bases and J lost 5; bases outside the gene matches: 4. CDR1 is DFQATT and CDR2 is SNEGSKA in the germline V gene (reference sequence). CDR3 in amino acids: CSARQGAQETQYF. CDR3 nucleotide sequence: TGCAGTGCTAGACAGGGGGCACAGGAGACCCAGTACTTC.

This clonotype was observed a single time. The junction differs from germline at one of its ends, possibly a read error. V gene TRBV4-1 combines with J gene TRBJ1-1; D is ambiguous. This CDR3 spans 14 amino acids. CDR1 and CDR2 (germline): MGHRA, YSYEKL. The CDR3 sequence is CAGSREAENTEAFF. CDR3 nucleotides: TGCGCCGGCAGCCGCGAGGCGGAGAACACTGAAGCTTTCTTT.

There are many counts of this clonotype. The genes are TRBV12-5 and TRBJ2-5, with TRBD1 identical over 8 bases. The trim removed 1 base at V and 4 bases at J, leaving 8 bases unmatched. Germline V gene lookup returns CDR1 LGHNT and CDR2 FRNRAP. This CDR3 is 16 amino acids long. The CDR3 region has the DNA TGTGCTAGTGGTTTGGGCCGGGACAGGCGTGGAGAGACCCAGTACTTC. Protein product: CASGLGRDRRGETQYF.

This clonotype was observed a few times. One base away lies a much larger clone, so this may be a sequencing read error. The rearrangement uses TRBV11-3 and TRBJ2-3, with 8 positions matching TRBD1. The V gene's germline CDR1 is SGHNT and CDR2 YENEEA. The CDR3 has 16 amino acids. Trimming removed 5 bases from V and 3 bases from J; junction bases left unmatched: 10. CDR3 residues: CASSPTGVGGTDTQYF. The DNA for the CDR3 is TGTGCCAGCAGCCCGACAGGGGTAGGGGGTACAGATACGCAGTATTTT.

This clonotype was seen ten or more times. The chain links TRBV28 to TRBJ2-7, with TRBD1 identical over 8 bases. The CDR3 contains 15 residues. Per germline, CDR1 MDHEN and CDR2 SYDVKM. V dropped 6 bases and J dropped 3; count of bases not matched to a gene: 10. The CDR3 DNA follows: TGTGCCAGCAGGTCAGGACAGGGATTTTACTACGAGCAGTACTTC. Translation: CASRSGQGFYYEQYF.

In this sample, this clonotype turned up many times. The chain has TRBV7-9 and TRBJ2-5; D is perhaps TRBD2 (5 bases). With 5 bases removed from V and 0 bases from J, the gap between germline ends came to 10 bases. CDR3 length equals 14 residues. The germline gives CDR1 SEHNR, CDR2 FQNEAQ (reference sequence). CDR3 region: CASSPGSYQETQYF. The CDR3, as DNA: TGTGCCAGCAGCCCGGGATCGTACCAAGAGACCCAGTACTTC. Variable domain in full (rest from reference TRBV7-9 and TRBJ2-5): DTGVSQNPRHKITKRGQNVTFRCDPISEHNRLYWYRQTLGQGPEFLTYFQNEAQLEKSRLLSDRFSAERPKGSFSTLEIQRTEQGDSAMYLCASSPGSYQETQYFGPGTRLLVL.

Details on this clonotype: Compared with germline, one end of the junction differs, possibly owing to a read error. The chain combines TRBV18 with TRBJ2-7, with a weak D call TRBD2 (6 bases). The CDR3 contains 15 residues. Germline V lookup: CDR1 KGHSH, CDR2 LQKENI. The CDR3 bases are TGTGCCAGATCACCACGACGGGACTTCGCCTACGAGCAGTACTTC. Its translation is CARSPRRDFAYEQYF.

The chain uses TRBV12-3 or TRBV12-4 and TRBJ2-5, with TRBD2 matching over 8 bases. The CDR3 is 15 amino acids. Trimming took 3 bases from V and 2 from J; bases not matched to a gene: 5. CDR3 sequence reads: CASSFGAGAQETQYF. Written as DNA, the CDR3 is TGTGCCAGCAGTTTCGGAGCGGGGGCTCAAGAGACCCAGTACTTC.

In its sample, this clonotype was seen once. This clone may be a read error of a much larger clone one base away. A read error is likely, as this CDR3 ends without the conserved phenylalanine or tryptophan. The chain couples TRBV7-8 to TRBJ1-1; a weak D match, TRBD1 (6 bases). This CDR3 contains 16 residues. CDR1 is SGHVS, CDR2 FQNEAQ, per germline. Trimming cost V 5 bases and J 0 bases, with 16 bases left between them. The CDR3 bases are TGTGCCAGCAGCCCGATCAGGGGTAACATGAACACTGAAGCTTTCCTT. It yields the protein CASSPIRGNMNTEAFL.

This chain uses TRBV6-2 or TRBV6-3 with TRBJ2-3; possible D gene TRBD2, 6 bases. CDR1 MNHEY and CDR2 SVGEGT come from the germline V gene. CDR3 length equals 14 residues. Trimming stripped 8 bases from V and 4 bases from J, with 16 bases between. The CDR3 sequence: CASCLGGKADTQYF. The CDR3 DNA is TGTGCCAGCTGTCTCGGCGGGAAAGCAGATACGCAGTATTTT.

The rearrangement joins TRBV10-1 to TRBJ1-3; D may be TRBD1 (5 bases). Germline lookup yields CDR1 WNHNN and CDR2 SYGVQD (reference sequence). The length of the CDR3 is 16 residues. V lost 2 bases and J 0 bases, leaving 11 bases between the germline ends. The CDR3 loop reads CASSEIGGASGNTIYF. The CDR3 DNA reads TGCGCCAGCAGTGAGATCGGAGGGGCCTCTGGAAACACCATATATTTT.

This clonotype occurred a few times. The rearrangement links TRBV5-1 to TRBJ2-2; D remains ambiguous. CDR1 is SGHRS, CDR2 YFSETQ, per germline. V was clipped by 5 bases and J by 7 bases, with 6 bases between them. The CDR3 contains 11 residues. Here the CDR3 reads CASSYGGELFF. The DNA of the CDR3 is TGCGCCAGCAGTTACGGCGGGGAGCTGTTTTTT.